Sequencing of this T cell receptor (beta chain) was carried out in a study of T cell responses to AZD1222 COVID-19 vaccine. Study-level information: Recipients boosted at about 4 weeks or about 12 weeks are pooled. Notes on the study in general: Rises in breadth and depth of Spike-specific TCRs came after two AZD1222 doses. Repertoires were obtained only post-peak T cell response.

Assay: immunoSEQ multiplex PCR; the TCRdb copy retains only in-frame clones and omits some. The sample carries approximately 150,000 clones, 80% to 90% recorded once. This clone was observed once. What it recognizes is unknown. Trimming removed 6 bases from V and 2 bases from J, with 10 bases in between. Germline-derived CDR1 and CDR2 are MNHNS and SASEGT. The CDR3 is made up of 14 amino acids. This clonotype was sampled from an adult in good health. This chain links TRBV6-1 with TRBJ1-4; D might be TRBD1 (6 bases). The input for sequencing was peripheral blood, taken on day 0 of AZD1222 vaccination. In nucleotides, the CDR3 is TGTGCCAGCAGAGATACAGGGACTAATGAAAAACTGTTTTTT. Encoded protein: CASRDTGTNEKLFF.